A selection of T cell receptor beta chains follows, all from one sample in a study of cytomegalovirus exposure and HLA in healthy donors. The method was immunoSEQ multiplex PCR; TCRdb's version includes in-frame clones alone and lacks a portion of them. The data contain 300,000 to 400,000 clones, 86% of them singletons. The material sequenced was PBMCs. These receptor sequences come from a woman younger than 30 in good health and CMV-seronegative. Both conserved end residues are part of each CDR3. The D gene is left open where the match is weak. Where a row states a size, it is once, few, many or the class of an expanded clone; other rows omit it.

TGTGCCAGCAGTCCTCCGGGGTCCAGCAATCAGCCCCAGCATTTT	CASSPPGSSNQPQHF	NA	NA	TRBJ1-5	TRBV28
TGTGCCAGCAGTTTAGTTACAGTCTCTGGAAACACCATATATTTT	CASSLVTVSGNTIYF	NA	NA	TRBJ1-3	TRBV28
TGTGCCAGCAGCGGCCTCCGACTAGCGGGAGGCGTCAATGAGCAGTTCTTC	CASSGLRLAGGVNEQFF	TRBD2	many	TRBJ2-1	TRBV7-9
TGTGCCAGCAGTACACAACAGGAAAATGGCTACACCTTC	CASSTQQENGYTF	NA	NA	TRBJ1-2	TRBV6-6
TGTGCCAGCAGTTTATCGAACCCAGGGTCGTACAATGAGCAGTTCTTC	CASSLSNPGSYNEQFF	NA	NA	TRBJ2-1	TRBV27
TGCGCCAGCAGCTTGACCCTCGAGCGGGAGAGAGACAATGAGCAGTTCTTC	CASSLTLERERDNEQFF	TRBD2	NA	TRBJ2-1	TRBV5-1
TGTGCAAGTCGCTCTACCCGACTAGCGGAACATAACTCCTACGAGCAGTACTTC	CASRSTRLAEHNSYEQYF	NA	NA	TRBJ2-7	TRBV12-2
TGCGCCAGCAGCGATGGCCAGCAAGAGACCCAGTACTTC	CASSDGQQETQYF	NA	NA	TRBJ2-5	TRBV5-1
TGTGCCAGCAGTCCCTACGACAGGCCCAATCAGCCCCAGCATTTT	CASSPYDRPNQPQHF	NA	NA	TRBJ1-5	TRBV27
TGTGCCAGCAGCGTAGGTAGCGGGAGCGGCACAGATACGCAGTATTTT	CASSVGSGSGTDTQYF	TRBD2	NA	TRBJ2-3	TRBV9
TGTGCCAGCAGCGTAGGGGGTCTAGGAAACACCATATATTTT	CASSVGGLGNTIYF	NA	NA	TRBJ1-3	TRBV4-2
TGTGCCAGCAGCTTTACTTTGATTGAAGCTTTCTTT	CASSFTLIEAFF	NA	NA	TRBJ1-1	TRBV5-5
TGTGCCAGCAGTGTCCGGGGACTACCTCAAGAGACCCAGTACTTC	CASSVRGLPQETQYF	TRBD2	once	TRBJ2-5	TRBV6-1
TGCGCCAGCAGCCCGGACAGGGCAGGGGGCAAAAACATTCAGTACTTC	CASSPDRAGGKNIQYF	TRBD1	once	TRBJ2-4	TRBV5-1
TGCGCCAGCAGCCCCTATCCTGGTAGCGGGAGCTCCTACAATGAGCAGTTCTTC	CASSPYPGSGSSYNEQFF	TRBD2	NA	TRBJ2-1	TRBV4-1
TGTGCCAGCAGGCGCACAGGGCTCAGAGGAGATACGCAGTATTTT	CASRRTGLRGDTQYF	NA	NA	TRBJ2-3	TRBV6-5
TGTGCCAGCAGCTCGGGACAGCCCCCTGGAAACACCATATATTTT	CASSSGQPPGNTIYF	TRBD1	NA	TRBJ1-3	TRBV7-8
TGTGCCAGCAGCCCCTCCCGGGACAGCTTGAAAGAGACCCAGTACTTC	CASSPSRDSLKETQYF	TRBD1	NA	TRBJ2-5	TRBV28
TGTGCCAGCAGTTACTCAGGGAGTGGCAATCAGCCCCAGCATTTT	CASSYSGSGNQPQHF	NA	few	TRBJ1-5	TRBV6-5
TGTGCCAGCAGTAAGACATTTACTAGCAATCAGCCCCAGCATTTT	CASSKTFTSNQPQHF	NA	NA	TRBJ1-5	TRBV6-6
TGTGCCAGCAGCTTAGCCGGGACAGGGGTGCATGAGCAGTTCTTC	CASSLAGTGVHEQFF	TRBD1	NA	TRBJ2-1	TRBV7-9
TGCGCCAGCAGTAGGGGCCTGCCCCCCTACGAGCAGTACTTC	CASSRGLPPYEQYF	NA	NA	TRBJ2-7	TRBV10-1
TGTGCCAGCAGCTTACAGGGATACGAGCAGTACTTC	CASSLQGYEQYF	NA	NA	TRBJ2-7	TRBV7-9
TGTGCCATCAAGGACTATCAAGCCTACGAGCAGTACTTC	CAIKDYQAYEQYF	NA	NA	TRBJ2-7	TRBV10-3
TGCGCCAGCAGCCCCCGGACAGGGGCTCATAACTATGGCTACACCTTC	CASSPRTGAHNYGYTF	TRBD1	once	TRBJ1-2	TRBV4-1
TGTGCCAGCAGCGGGACAGGGCGAGAGACCCAGTACTTC	CASSGTGRETQYF	TRBD1	NA	TRBJ2-5	TRBV5-1
TGTGCCAGCAGTGTAAGACACAGGGTGCAAGAGACCCAGTACTTC	CASSVRHRVQETQYF	NA	NA	TRBJ2-5	TRBV6-1
TGTGCCTGGAGTCCACCCCGGGGACTAGCGGGAGCGTACGGGGGAGCAGATACGCAGTATTTT	CAWSPPRGLAGAYGGADTQYF	TRBD2	few	TRBJ2-3	TRBV30
TGCGCCAGCAAGGGACAGACCCACGAGCAGTACTTC	CASKGQTHEQYF	TRBD1	NA	TRBJ2-7	TRBV5-1
TGTGCCAGCAGTGAAGCGAAGACAAACTATGGCTACACCTTC	CASSEAKTNYGYTF	NA	NA	TRBJ1-2	TRBV2
TGCGCCAGCAGCTTGGCCAGGGGACCACTACGCGGCTACGAGCAGTACTTC	CASSLARGPLRGYEQYF	NA	NA	TRBJ2-7	TRBV5-1
TGTGCCAGCAGCTTGGCCGGGGGGCCGCCCGATTACACCTTC	CASSLAGGPPDYTF	NA	NA	TRBJ1-2	TRBV7-9
TGTGCCAGCAGCTTAGTGGCGGATTATGGCTACACCTTC	CASSLVADYGYTF	NA	NA	TRBJ1-2	TRBV7-9
TGTGCCAGCACGAGCAGGGGTTACTACGAGCAGTACTTC	CASTSRGYYEQYF	NA	NA	TRBJ2-7	TRBV2
TGTGCCAGCAGCCCAATTAGCGGGGGGCACGGGAATGAGCAGTTCTTC	CASSPISGGHGNEQFF	TRBD2	NA	TRBJ2-1	TRBV11-2
TGTGCCAGCAGATCCAAATTGACAGCCGAAAGGTCGAAGCAGTTCTTC	CASRSKLTAERSKQFF	NA	NA	TRBJ2-1	TRBV28
TGTGCCAGCAGTGGACAGGGGGATAATTCACCCCTCCACTTT	CASSGQGDNSPLHF	TRBD1	once	TRBJ1-6	TRBV2
TGTGCCAGCAGCTTCGGCGGGAGAATCTCAGATACGCAGTATTTT	CASSFGGRISDTQYF	TRBD2	NA	TRBJ2-3	TRBV7-9
TGTGCCAGTTCTCGGGACAGACAAAATGAAAAACTGTTTTTT	CASSRDRQNEKLFF	TRBD1	NA	TRBJ1-4	TRBV2
TGCGCCAGCAGCCGCCTAGGCGACAGAGCCTACGAGCAGTACTTC	CASSRLGDRAYEQYF	NA	few	TRBJ2-7	TRBV4-1
TGTGCCAGCTCACTCCCCTCAGGGGCAGGGATGAACACTGAAGCTTTCTTT	CASSLPSGAGMNTEAFF	NA	few	TRBJ1-1	TRBV18
TGTGCCAGCAGTTGGACTAGGGGGGCAGATACGCAGTATTTT	CASSWTRGADTQYF	NA	NA	TRBJ2-3	TRBV28
TGTGCCAGCAGTGGCGAAGGCGGGGGCACAGATACGCAGTATTTT	CASSGEGGGTDTQYF	NA	few	TRBJ2-3	TRBV6-4
TGTGCCAGCAGCAACCGGACAGGGGGGACCTACGAGCAGTACTTC	CASSNRTGGTYEQYF	NA	once	TRBJ2-7	TRBV21-1
TGCGCCAGCAGCCCAACGGTTCGTCTAGCGGGGCAAACCTACAATGAGCAGTTCTTC	CASSPTVRLAGQTYNEQFF	TRBD2	NA	TRBJ2-1	TRBV5-1
TGTGCCAGCAGCCTCGGGGGGCCCATGAACACTGAAGCTTTCTTT	CASSLGGPMNTEAFF	NA	NA	TRBJ1-1	TRBV6-5
TGTGCCAGCAGCAGGGGCGGCTCCCCATATGGCTACACCTTC	CASSRGGSPYGYTF	NA	NA	TRBJ1-2	TRBV13
TGCGCCAGCAGCTTGACAGGGGGCATTAACACTGAAGCTTTCTTT	CASSLTGGINTEAFF	TRBD1	NA	TRBJ1-1	TRBV5-1
TGTGCCAGCAGCTTAGGGGACAGGGGAGGGGATGAGCAGTTCTTC	CASSLGDRGGDEQFF	TRBD1	NA	TRBJ2-1	TRBV5-6
TGTGCCAGCAGCCCGCCTAGGACAGGCCCGCCGGCTAATGAAAAACTGTTTTTT	CASSPPRTGPPANEKLFF	TRBD1	NA	TRBJ1-4	TRBV7-9
TGTGCCAGCAGTGAGGGGAAGACTAGCGGATTCCAAGAGACCCAGTACTTC	CASSEGKTSGFQETQYF	TRBD2	NA	TRBJ2-5	TRBV2
TGTGCCAGCAGTTACGGCAAGGGACTAAGGGAGACCCAGTACTTC	CASSYGKGLRETQYF	TRBD2	NA	TRBJ2-5	TRBV6-5
TGTGTCATTGGGGGGACTCTGAACACTGAAGCTTTCTTT	CVIGGTLNTEAFF	NA	NA	TRBJ1-1	TRBV28
TGTGCCAGCAGACGTCGGACAGGAGCTAACACTGAAGCTTTCTTT	CASRRRTGANTEAFF	TRBD1	NA	TRBJ1-1	TRBV5-4
TGCGCCAGCAGAAAAAGTGGGGGGTTATCTAACTATGGCTACACCTTC	CASRKSGGLSNYGYTF	NA	NA	TRBJ1-2	TRBV5-1
TGCGCCAGCAGCCTAATTCCTGAGACTAGCGGGTACAATGAGCAGTTCTTC	CASSLIPETSGYNEQFF	TRBD2	NA	TRBJ2-1	TRBV4-1